The 32 T cell receptor beta chains below all came from one sample that was sequenced in a study of cytotoxic CD8 clonotypes in ibrutinib-treated CLL. Produced via immunoSEQ multiplex PCR; TCRdb's table is partial and in-frame only. The sample lists roughly 150,000 clones; 70% to 85% were seen once. This specimen was PBMCs, taken after 12 months of ibrutinib treatment. These receptor sequences come from a human donor with chronic lymphocytic leukemia.

The rearrangement joins TRBV10-3 to TRBJ1-1, with a possible D match to TRBD1 (5 bases). This CDR3 has 17 amino acids. Trimming removed 2 bases from V and 0 bases from J, with 16 bases in between. Germline CDR1 and CDR2: ENHRY and SYGVKD. CDR3 loop: CAISELGTDEVNTEAFF. CDR3 bases: TGTGCCATCAGTGAGCTCGGGACCGACGAAGTGAACACTGAAGCTTTCTTT.

This clone was seen just once. J is TRBJ1-5 and V is TRBV19; D not certain. The germline V and J ends were trimmed by 5 bases and 0 bases, with 11 bases remaining between them. Germline values: CDR1 LNHDA, CDR2 SQIVND (reference sequence). The CDR3 is 15 amino acids. For the CDR3, the DNA is TGTGCCAGTAGTGAAGAGACTCTTAGCAATCAGCCCCAGCATTTT. Translated: CASSEETLSNQPQHF.

The chain links TRBV10-3 to TRBJ1-5; D perhaps matches TRBD1 (6 bases). With 2 bases removed from V and 6 bases from J, the gap between germline ends came to 14 bases. CDR3 length: 15 amino acids. The germline V gene has CDR1 ENHRY and CDR2 SYGVKD. The CDR3 DNA follows: TGTGCCATCAGTGAGGAACAGGGTGAGAGTCAGCCCCAGCATTTT. Protein: CAISEEQGESQPQHF.

The chain employs TRBV7-2 and TRBJ2-5, with D hard to call. This CDR3 contains 17 residues. Trimming left V 5 bases short and J 2 bases short, with 21 bases between. The germline gives CDR1 SGHTA, CDR2 FQGNSA. The CDR3 DNA follows: TGTGCCAGCAGCCCATTCAGTTCGGTTCGGTCTCAAGAGACCCAGTACTTC. It translates to CASSPFSSVRSQETQYF.

This chain connects TRBV4-1 to TRBJ2-3; 9 nucleotides align to TRBD2. Germline V gene lookup returns CDR1 MGHRA and CDR2 YSYEKL. Unmatched junction bases numbered 10, after V lost 4 bases and J lost 5 bases. The CDR3 is made up of 16 amino acids. The CDR3 is CASSPLGLAKGDTQYF. The CDR3 coding sequence is TGCGCCAGCAGCCCTTTAGGACTAGCGAAGGGAGATACGCAGTATTTT.

In this sample, this clone turned up once. The rearrangement links TRBV2 to TRBJ1-1, with TRBD1 matching over 8 bases. Trimming at V came to 7 bases and at J to 5 bases, leaving 9 bases not matched to a gene. This CDR3 comprises 14 residues. Germline CDR1 reads SNHLY; CDR2 reads FYNNEI. The CDR3 DNA sequence: TGTGCCAGCACCGGACAGGGTGGGGGGACTGAAGCTTTCTTT. This encodes CASTGQGGGTEAFF.

The gene calls are TRBV5-1 and TRBJ1-3, with D unclear. The CDR3 covers 15 residues. The germline V gene encodes CDR1 SGHRS and CDR2 YFSETQ. V lost 0 bases and J lost 6, with 13 bases in between. The DNA of the CDR3 is TGCGCCAGCAGCTTGGACAGTCACCTTGAAAACACCATATATTTT. This gives the protein CASSLDSHLENTIYF.

This clone was found a few times. The chain recombines TRBV28 with TRBJ1-4, with D maybe TRBD1 (6 bases). CDR1 and CDR2 (germline): MDHEN, SYDVKM. This CDR3 has 17 amino acids. Trimming pared 2 bases from V and 4 bases from J, leaving 17 bases between. This CDR3 reads CASSLARGGWDNEKLFF. The CDR3, as DNA: TGTGCCAGCAGTTTAGCTCGAGGGGGGTGGGATAATGAAAAACTGTTTTTT.

The J gene is TRBJ2-7, the V gene TRBV6-1; D is ambiguous. CDR1 is MNHNS, CDR2 SASEGT, per germline. Between the trimmed V and J ends, which lost 2 bases and 0 bases, there was a span of 8 bases. The CDR3 sequence is 14 residues long. As DNA, the CDR3 is TGTGCCAGCAGTGAATGGGCAGTCTCCTACGAGCAGTACTTC. It is translated as CASSEWAVSYEQYF.

The rearrangement uses TRBV28 and TRBJ2-2; 12 nucleotides line up with TRBD2. The CDR3 runs 17 residues. V lost 6 bases and J lost 4; bases outside the gene matches: 9. Looked up from germline, CDR1 is MDHEN and CDR2 is SYDVKM. CDR3 region: CASRGSSGRAGTGELFF. Written as DNA, the CDR3 is TGTGCCAGCAGGGGGTCTAGCGGGAGGGCGGGCACCGGGGAGCTGTTTTTT.

This rearrangement joins TRBV6-4 to TRBJ2-6, with D uncertain. CDR3 length: 17 residues. Looked up from germline, CDR1 is MRHNA and CDR2 is SNTAGT. V was trimmed by 0 bases and J by 0 bases, leaving 9 bases between them. CDR3 sequence reads: CASSDSRHGSGANVLTF. DNA for the CDR3: TGTGCCAGCAGTGACTCACGGCACGGCTCTGGGGCCAACGTCCTGACTTTC.

CDR3 protein: CASSMVDREETQYF. As DNA, the CDR3 is TGTGCCAGTAGTATGGTGGACAGGGAGGAGACCCAGTACTTC. The chain is built from TRBV19 and TRBJ2-5, with 8 bases lining up with TRBD1. Per the germline V gene, CDR1 is LNHDA and CDR2 is SQIVND (reference sequence). After removal of 3 bases from V and 5 bases from J, the junction contained 5 bases not matched to a gene. The CDR3 runs 14 residues.

This sequence joins TRBV29-1 and TRBJ2-5; D is uncertain. Trimming shortened V by 7 bases and J by 1 base, and 13 bases separated the two germline ends. Germline-derived CDR1 and CDR2 are SQVTM and ANQGSEA. The CDR3 has 13 amino acids. The CDR3 sequence: CSGTGGFQETQYF. CDR3 bases: TGCAGCGGCACGGGTGGGTTCCAAGAGACCCAGTACTTC.

The V call is TRBV6-5, the J call TRBJ1-2; the D is unclear. This CDR3 region has 13 residues. Germline V CDR1 and CDR2: MNHEY, SVGAGI. Trimming removed 7 bases at V and 8 bases at J, with 17 bases between. The CDR3 loop reads CASNTNDGHGYTF. CDR3 bases: TGTGCCAGCAACACTAACGACGGTCACGGCTACACCTTC.

The rearrangement links TRBV2 to TRBJ2-7, with D perhaps matching TRBD1 (7 bases). Germline-derived CDR1 and CDR2 are SNHLY and FYNNEI. Trimming shortened V by 8 bases and J by 7 bases, and 18 bases separated the two germline ends. There are 13 residues in the CDR3. This CDR3 reads CASCLLSGGEQYF. CDR3 bases: TGTGCCAGCTGCCTTTTATCAGGGGGGGAGCAGTACTTC. The full variable domain, its missing parts supplied by reference TRBV2 and TRBJ2-7, is EPEVTQTPSHQVTQMGQEVILRCVPISNHLYFYWYRQILGQKVEFLVSFYNNEISEKSEIFDDQFSVERPDGSNFTLKIRSTKLEDSAMYFCASCLLSGGEQYFGPGTRLTVT.

The chain joins TRBV9 to TRBJ1-1; possibly TRBD1 for D (5 bases). CDR1 is SGDLS and CDR2 is YYNGEE in the germline V gene. The germline V and J ends were trimmed by 6 bases and 5 bases, with 14 bases remaining between them. The length of the CDR3 is 13 residues. The CDR3 protein is CASMGGDGTEAFF. Here the CDR3 DNA reads TGTGCCAGCATGGGCGGGGACGGGACTGAAGCTTTCTTT.

J is TRBJ2-7 and V is TRBV5-5; D gene unclear. Germline V gene lookup returns CDR1 SGHKS and CDR2 YYEKEE (reference sequence). V was clipped by 4 bases and J by 0 bases, with 14 bases between them. The CDR3 consists of 15 residues. The CDR3 loop reads CASSPHSQPSYEQYF. CDR3 nucleotide sequence: TGTGCCAGCAGCCCCCACAGTCAACCCTCCTACGAGCAGTACTTC.

The chain links TRBV6-5 to TRBJ1-1; possibly TRBD1 for D (6 bases). The V end lost 5 bases, the J end lost 6 bases, and 16 bases lay between the germline ends. Germline V gene lookup returns CDR1 MNHEY and CDR2 SVGAGI. This CDR3 region has 14 residues. For the CDR3, the DNA is TGTGCCAGCAGTCCCCGAAAGGGGGGGCCTGAAGCTTTCTTT. This codes for CASSPRKGGPEAFF.

The genes are TRBV7-2 and TRBJ1-1; no clear D gene. The V end was cut by 0 bases, the J end by 0 bases, with 5 bases between. Germline loops: CDR1 SGHTA, CDR2 FQGNSA. CDR3 length: 14 residues. The CDR3 coding sequence is TGTGCCAGCAGCTTAGCGCCGGTGAACACTGAAGCTTTCTTT. As protein: CASSLAPVNTEAFF.

In nucleotides, the CDR3 is TGTGCCAGCACCGCGGACAGGGCCCGAGGCTACACCTTC. Protein: CASTADRARGYTF. The chain couples TRBV6-6 to TRBJ1-2; 8 bases are shared with TRBD1. The CDR3 has 13 residues. Germline V gene sequence: CDR1 MNHNY, CDR2 SVGAGI (reference sequence). J lost 8 bases, V lost 7 bases, and 9 bases had no gene match.

The rearrangement links TRBV7-2 to TRBJ2-3; maybe TRBD1 (7 bases). Germline V CDR1 and CDR2: SGHTA, FQGNSA. V was cut by 3 bases and J by 0 bases, with 22 bases left in between. The CDR3 extends over 19 amino acids. CDR3 nucleotide sequence: TGTGCCAGCAGCTTGTTCGCCCCGAACAGGGGAGGAAGCACAGATACGCAGTATTTT. This codes for CASSLFAPNRGGSTDTQYF.

This clone has a handful of counts. The V and J genes are TRBV4-2 and TRBJ2-7, with TRBD1 as a possible D gene (7 bases). The CDR3 spans 16 residues. CDR1 is LGHNA and CDR2 is YNFKEQ in the germline V gene. Between the trimmed V and J ends, which lost 0 bases and 0 bases, there was a span of 12 bases. CDR3 DNA: TGTGCCAGCAGCCAAGAATGGCGGGACAGCTCCTACGAGCAGTACTTC. It translates to CASSQEWRDSSYEQYF.

The rearrangement links TRBV4-2 to TRBJ1-6, with 7 nucleotides matching TRBD1. This CDR3 has 18 residues. The trim removed 2 bases at V and 7 bases at J, leaving 14 bases unmatched. Germline V lookup: CDR1 LGHNA, CDR2 YNFKEQ. The CDR3 spells CASSQRGPMTGNNSPLHF. CDR3 coding DNA: TGTGCCAGCAGCCAAAGGGGGCCCATGACAGGGAACAATTCACCCCTCCACTTT.

The CDR3 is CASSLGQGEAETQYF. CDR3 DNA: TGTGCCAGCAGCTTAGGTCAGGGGGAAGCAGAGACCCAGTACTTC. V is TRBV7-9 and J is TRBJ2-5, with 7 nucleotides matching TRBD1. CDR1 and CDR2 from the germline V gene are SEHNR and FQNEAQ (reference sequence). CDR3 size: 15 residues. V was clipped by 1 base and J by 4 bases; unmatched bases: 6.

V usage is TRBV30 and J usage is TRBJ1-2; the D gene is possibly TRBD1 (5 bases). The CDR3 runs to 13 residues. Germline assignment: CDR1 GTSNPN and CDR2 SVGIG (reference sequence). V lost 0 bases and J 8 bases, leaving 13 bases between the germline ends. The CDR3 reads CAWSVPGKKGYTF. The DNA of the CDR3 is TGTGCCTGGAGTGTCCCAGGGAAGAAGGGCTACACCTTC.

This chain joins TRBV6-1 and TRBJ1-4; D gene unclear. The ends were cut back, 6 bases at V and 8 bases at J, with 19 bases in the middle. CDR3 size: 15 residues. Germline V gives CDR1 MNHNS, CDR2 SASEGT. The CDR3 here is CASRARSVLREKLFF. The CDR3, as DNA: TGTGCCAGCAGGGCGAGATCGGTACTTCGGGAAAAACTGTTTTTT.

The V gene is TRBV10-3, the J gene TRBJ1-2; D is perhaps TRBD1 (5 bases). The CDR3 sequence is 14 residues long. CDR1 is ENHRY, CDR2 SYGVKD, per germline. V gave up 6 bases and J gave up 7 bases, with 18 bases separating them. The chain's CDR3 is CAIRSVGASSGYTF. The CDR3 DNA reads TGTGCCATCAGGAGTGTAGGGGCGTCTAGTGGCTACACCTTC.

V gene TRBV6-5 combines with J gene TRBJ2-2; D remains unclear. CDR3 length equals 14 residues. Trimming stripped 5 bases from V and 6 bases from J, with 13 bases between. The germline V gene encodes CDR1 MNHEY and CDR2 SVGAGI. In DNA form, the CDR3 reads TGTGCCAGCAGTACAGTCGGAACCCCCGGGGAGCTGTTTTTT. It translates to CASSTVGTPGELFF.

J is TRBJ2-3 and V is TRBV7-3, with 9 bases that match TRBD2. The CDR3 extends over 17 amino acids. Germline lookup yields CDR1 SGHTA and CDR2 FQGTGA. Trimming took 6 bases from V and 2 from J; bases not matched to a gene: 12. The DNA of the CDR3 is TGTGCCAGCAGTCCGGGGGGCGCGGGAGGGCCCACAGATACGCAGTATTTT. Translation gives CASSPGGAGGPTDTQYF.

This clone showed up just once. The chain recombines TRBV6-5 with TRBJ2-2, with D perhaps assigned TRBD1 or TRBD2 (5 bases each). This CDR3 contains 13 residues. Trimming took off 4 bases at V and 13 bases at J, with 16 bases between the two ends. Per germline, CDR1 MNHEY and CDR2 SVGAGI. The CDR3 spells CASSLLPGTGLFF. CDR3 sequence (DNA): TGTGCCAGCAGTTTGTTACCTGGGACGGGGCTGTTTTTT.

The rearrangement uses TRBV5-6 and TRBJ2-7; TRBD2 agrees at 8 bases. Trimming removed 3 bases from V and 5 bases from J; junction bases left unmatched: 7. The CDR3 totals 14 residues. The germline gives CDR1 SGHDT, CDR2 YYEEEE. This chain's CDR3 is CASSWGLEEDEQYF. Here the CDR3 DNA reads TGTGCCAGCAGCTGGGGACTAGAGGAGGACGAGCAGTACTTC.

The chain uses TRBV6-5 and TRBJ2-7; perhaps D is TRBD1 or TRBD2 (6 bases each). V was clipped by 6 bases and J by 1 base, with 16 bases between them. This CDR3 spans 15 amino acids. Looked up from germline, CDR1 is MNHEY and CDR2 is SVGAGI. The CDR3, as DNA: TGTGCCAGCAGGCCGGCACAGGGAGGATCCTACGAGCAGTACTTC. This gives the protein CASRPAQGGSYEQYF.